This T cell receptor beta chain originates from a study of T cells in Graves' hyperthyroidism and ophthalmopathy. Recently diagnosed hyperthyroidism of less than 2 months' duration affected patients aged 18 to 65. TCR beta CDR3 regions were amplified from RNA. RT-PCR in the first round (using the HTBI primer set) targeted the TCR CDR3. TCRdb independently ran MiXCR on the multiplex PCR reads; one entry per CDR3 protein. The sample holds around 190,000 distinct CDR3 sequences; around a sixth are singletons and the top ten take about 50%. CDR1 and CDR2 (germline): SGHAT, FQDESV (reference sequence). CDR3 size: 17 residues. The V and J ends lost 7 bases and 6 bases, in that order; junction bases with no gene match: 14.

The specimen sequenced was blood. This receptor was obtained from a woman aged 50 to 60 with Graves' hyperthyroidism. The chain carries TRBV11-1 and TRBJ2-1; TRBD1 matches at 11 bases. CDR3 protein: CASTLTPGTGGGNEQFF. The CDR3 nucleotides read TGTGCCAGCACTTTAACTCCGGGGACAGGGGGAGGCAATGAGCAGTTCTTC.